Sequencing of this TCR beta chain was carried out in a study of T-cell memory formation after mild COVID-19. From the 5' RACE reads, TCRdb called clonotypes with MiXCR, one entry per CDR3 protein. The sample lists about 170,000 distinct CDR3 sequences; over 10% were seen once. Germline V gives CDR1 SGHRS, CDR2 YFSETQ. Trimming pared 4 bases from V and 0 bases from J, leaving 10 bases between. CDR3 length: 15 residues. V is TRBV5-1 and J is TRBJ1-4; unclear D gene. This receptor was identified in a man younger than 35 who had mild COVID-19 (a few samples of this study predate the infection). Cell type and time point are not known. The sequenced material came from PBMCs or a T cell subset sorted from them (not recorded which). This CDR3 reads CASSPGGPTNEKLFF. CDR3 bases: TGCGCCAGCAGCCCGGGCGGGCCAACTAATGAAAAACTGTTTTTT.